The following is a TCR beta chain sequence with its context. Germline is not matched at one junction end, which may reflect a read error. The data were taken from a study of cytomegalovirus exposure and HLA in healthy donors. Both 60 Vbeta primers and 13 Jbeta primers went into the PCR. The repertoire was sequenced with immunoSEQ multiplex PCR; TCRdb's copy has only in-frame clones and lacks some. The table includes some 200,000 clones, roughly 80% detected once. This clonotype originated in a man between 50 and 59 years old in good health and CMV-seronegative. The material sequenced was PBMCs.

CDR3 amino acids: CASSLSVDRKQEAQYF. The CDR3 DNA reads as TGTGCCAGCAGCTTAAGCGTGGACAGAAAACAAGAGGCCCAGTACTTC. The rearrangement links TRBV11-3 to TRBJ2-5, with D perhaps TRBD1 (6 bases). The germline V gene encodes CDR1 SGHNT and CDR2 YENEEA. The CDR3 is 16 residues long.